The 8 T cell receptor beta chains reported below all come from one sample, sequenced in a study of control samples from healthy donors and cancer patients. Data came from immunoSEQ multiplex PCR; TCRdb stores just in-frame clones and leaves some out. The profile shows 130,000 or so clones, roughly 92% of them singletons. The sample was blood. The receptors were gathered from a man younger than 35 in good health.

V gene TRBV6-6 combines with J gene TRBJ2-1; no clear D gene. Germline V gene sequence: CDR1 MNHNY, CDR2 SVGAGI (reference sequence). The CDR3 consists of 15 residues. Trimming removed 2 bases at V and 2 bases at J, with 10 bases between. This chain's CDR3 is CASSYGATTYNEQFF. In DNA, the CDR3 is TGTGCCAGCAGTTACGGCGCGACCACCTACAATGAGCAGTTCTTC.

The chain has TRBV14 and TRBJ2-1, with D possibly matching TRBD1 (5 bases). Per germline, CDR1 SGHDN and CDR2 FVKESK. Trimming pared 4 bases from V and 4 bases from J, leaving 17 bases between. The CDR3 extends over 16 amino acids. CDR3 loop: CASSRRRRADYNEQFF. Written as DNA, the CDR3 is TGTGCCAGCAGCCGCCGGCGCAGGGCGGATTACAATGAGCAGTTCTTC.

The chain carries TRBV23-1 and TRBJ1-5, with D perhaps TRBD1 (5 bases). TRBV23-1 carries the ORF label, with uncertain function. Trimming shortened V by 0 bases and J by 2 bases, and 11 bases separated the two germline ends. The CDR3 consists of 16 residues. DNA for the CDR3: TGCGCCAGCAGTCAATCAGCAGGGTGGGGCAATCAGCCCCAGCATTTT. The encoded protein is CASSQSAGWGNQPQHF.

This chain uses TRBV5-6 with TRBJ2-3; D is undetermined. This CDR3 contains 14 residues. CDR1 and CDR2 from the germline V gene are SGHDT and YYEEEE. V dropped 4 bases and J dropped 5 bases, with 14 bases sitting between them. CDR3 sequence reads: CASSPPYELDTQYF. CDR3 bases: TGTGCCAGCAGCCCACCCTATGAATTAGATACGCAGTATTTT.

The V and J genes are TRBV6-1 and TRBJ2-3; 9 bases are a match to TRBD1. Per germline, CDR1 MNHNS and CDR2 SASEGT. V dropped 4 bases and J dropped 2; count of bases not matched to a gene: 16. The CDR3 is 19 amino acids. The CDR3 coding sequence is TGTGCCAGCAGTGCAACCGCGAGGACAGGGGCCACCATCACAGATACGCAGTATTTT. Its translation: CASSATARTGATITDTQYF.

V usage is TRBV29-1 and J usage is TRBJ1-2, with 8 bases lining up with TRBD1. Per the germline V gene, CDR1 is SQVTM and CDR2 is ANQGSEA. The CDR3 sequence is 13 residues long. Germline trimming cut 4 bases from V and 4 bases from J; bases unmatched to any gene: 5. The chain's CDR3 is CSVGDRGGYGYTF. The CDR3 nucleotides are TGCAGCGTTGGCGACAGGGGAGGCTATGGCTACACCTTC.

The CDR3 spells CAIRGGGADTQYF. The CDR3 nucleotides read TGTGCCATCAGAGGCGGGGGCGCAGATACGCAGTATTTT. The chain combines TRBV10-3 with TRBJ2-3, with D perhaps matching TRBD2 (7 bases). CDR3 length: 13 residues. V was cut by 6 bases and J by 4 bases, with 11 bases left in between. The germline V gene encodes CDR1 ENHRY and CDR2 SYGVKD.

This chain uses TRBV19 with TRBJ2-3, with TRBD1 matching over 8 bases. Trimming took 6 bases from V and 2 from J; bases not matched to a gene: 7. The CDR3 sequence is 15 residues long. Germline values: CDR1 LNHDA, CDR2 SQIVND (reference sequence). The CDR3 DNA reads TGTGCCAGTAGGACGGGCAGGGGGCTCACAGATACGCAGTATTTT. Its translation: CASRTGRGLTDTQYF.